This T cell receptor (beta chain) derives from a study of blood T cell repertoires in COVID-19. Study-level information: COVID-19 samples from acute and convalescent phases originated in the United States, Italy and Spain.

Trimming took off 1 base at V and 1 base at J, with 8 bases between the two ends. The CDR3 has 14 residues. Germline V gives CDR1 KGHSH, CDR2 LQKENI. As processed by the authors: Amplified reference gene primers provided the basis for estimating nucleated cell counts. Data came from immunoSEQ multiplex PCR; TCRdb stores just in-frame clones and leaves some out. Clone size and V and J calls were adopted from that table, with D and trimming inferred from the DNA. This table has about 480,000 clones, around 89% appearing once. The chain has TRBV18 and TRBJ2-7; D not resolved. The receptor was isolated from a woman aged 25 to 39 with acute or convalescent COVID-19. The material sequenced was peripheral blood. The CDR3: CASSPRLESYEQYF. The CDR3 region has the DNA TGTGCCAGCTCACCACGACTTGAATCCTACGAGCAGTACTTC.